These 23 T cell receptor beta chains were all obtained from the same sample, sequenced in a study of blood T cell repertoires in COVID-19 (dated by TCRdb to about 2020). The library was generated by the immunoSEQ multiplex PCR assay. The source is immuneACCESS, and TCRdb retained only in-frame sequences with V and J called. Part of the clones is not carried over; for the studies checked, unresolved V genes explain less than half of this, and the remainder is unexplained. Present in this sample are 120,000 to 150,000 clones, around four fifths of which were seen just once. In total, the top ten clones hold about 3.2% of the sample. Sequencing was done on a sample of peripheral blood. The receptors come from a woman aged 40-49 years with active or convalescent COVID-19.

The table lists this clone with a count of one. The chain joins TRBV18 to TRBJ1-2; D is unclear. Germline V lookup: CDR1 KGHSH, CDR2 LQKENI. V lost 0 bases to trimming and J lost 7 bases, with 12 bases between them. The CDR3 loop spans 14 amino acids. CDR3 DNA sequence: TGTGCCAGCTCACCACCAGGGCGGGTGGGTGGCTACACCTTC. Residues: CASSPPGRVGGYTF.

The J gene is TRBJ1-1, the V gene TRBV11-2; TRBD1 agrees at 7 bases. The CDR3 has 14 amino acids. The germline V gene encodes CDR1 SGHAT and CDR2 FQNNGV. V shed 6 bases, J shed 1 base, and the junction held 5 bases outside the gene matches. CDR3: CASRNKGANTEAFF. Written as DNA, the CDR3 is TGTGCCAGCAGAAACAAGGGGGCGAACACTGAAGCTTTCTTT.

This chain uses TRBV7-9 with TRBJ1-3; 7 positions agree with TRBD1. V shed 5 bases and J 0 bases; nucleotides not matched to a gene: 4. The CDR3 covers 15 residues. Germline-derived CDR1 and CDR2 are SEHNR and FQNEAQ (reference sequence). Here the CDR3 reads CASSPDRASGNTIYF. The CDR3 nucleotides are TGTGCCAGCAGCCCTGACAGGGCCTCTGGAAACACCATATATTTT. The full variable domain, its missing parts supplied by reference TRBV7-9 and TRBJ1-3, is DTGVSQNPRHKITKRGQNVTFRCDPISEHNRLYWYRQTLGQGPEFLTYFQNEAQLEKSRLLSDRFSAERPKGSFSTLEIQRTEQGDSAMYLCASSPDRASGNTIYFGEGSWLTVV.

This clone was recorded once. The chain joins TRBV29-1 to TRBJ1-2; 9 nucleotides agree with TRBD1. The CDR3 contains 15 residues. Per germline, CDR1 SQVTM and CDR2 ANQGSEA. V shed 7 bases, J shed 0 bases, and the junction held 9 bases outside the gene matches. The CDR3 nucleotides read TGCAGCGCCCGGGACAGGGCCGGAGCTAACTATGGCTACACCTTC. Translated, it gives CSARDRAGANYGYTF.

V gene TRBV5-1 combines with J gene TRBJ1-4, with TRBD1 matching over 8 bases. V was pared by 8 bases and J by 3 bases, with 9 bases of the junction left unmatched. CDR1 SGHRS and CDR2 YFSETQ come from the germline V gene. This CDR3 has 15 residues. The CDR3 nucleotides are TGCGCCAGTAAGACAGGGGAGGCCTCTAATGAAAAACTGTTTTTT. It specifies CASKTGEASNEKLFF.

In DNA, the CDR3 is TGTGCCAGCAGCGGATCGGGACTAGCGGGAGGGGATACGCAGTATTTT. Protein product: CASSGSGLAGGDTQYF. V is TRBV3-1 (or the pseudogene TRBV3-2) and J is TRBJ2-3; 16 bases align to TRBD2. Germline CDR1 and CDR2: LGHDT and YNNKEL (reference sequence). The CDR3 runs 16 residues. The trim removed 5 bases at V and 6 bases at J, leaving 5 bases unmatched.

The chain employs TRBV5-1 and TRBJ2-1; TRBD2 agrees at 9 bases. The germline gives CDR1 SGHRS, CDR2 YFSETQ. V shed 1 base, J shed 8 bases, and the junction held 7 bases outside the gene matches. The CDR3 covers 15 residues. DNA for the CDR3: TGCGCCAGCAGCTTGTCAGCGGGAGGCCGGTATGAGCAGTTCTTC. Its protein product is CASSLSAGGRYEQFF.

The chain joins TRBV3-1 (or the pseudogene TRBV3-2) to TRBJ1-2; the match to TRBD1 covers 7 bases. The CDR3 extends over 15 amino acids. The junction had 11 bases not matched to a gene; V was cut back by 6 bases and J by 4 bases. Germline CDR1 LGHDT, CDR2 YNNKEL (reference sequence). CDR3 DNA sequence: TGTGCCAGCAGTCCTCCGACAGGGAGTAGCTATGGCTACACCTTC. Translating gives CASSPPTGSSYGYTF.

This sequence joins TRBV30 and TRBJ1-3; 9 nucleotides align to TRBD1. Germline values: CDR1 GTSNPN, CDR2 SVGIG (reference sequence). This CDR3 has 14 amino acids. Trimming removed 2 bases from V and 4 bases from J; junction bases left unmatched: 3. The CDR3: CAWSLGQGGNTIYF. As DNA, the CDR3 is TGTGCCTGGAGTCTGGGACAGGGCGGAAACACCATATATTTT.

The V gene is TRBV11-2, the J gene TRBJ2-7; D remains ambiguous. Trimming left V 5 bases short and J 2 bases short, with 16 bases between. Germline-derived CDR1 and CDR2 are SGHAT and FQNNGV. The CDR3 loop spans 15 amino acids. The CDR3 sequence is CASSLEAVSTYEQYF. The DNA for the CDR3 is TGTGCCAGCAGCCTCGAGGCAGTCTCGACCTACGAGCAGTACTTC.

The chain employs TRBV4-2 and TRBJ1-5; TRBD1 might be the D (5 bases). The germline CDR1 and CDR2 sequences are LGHNA and YNFKEQ. The CDR3 consists of 15 residues. V was clipped by 3 bases and J by 4 bases, with 13 bases between them. The CDR3: CASSQTTEWNQPQHF. CDR3 coding DNA: TGTGCCAGCAGCCAGACGACAGAGTGGAATCAGCCCCAGCATTTT.

This clone was detected only once. The chain combines TRBV20-1 with TRBJ1-5; TRBD1 might be the D (5 bases). This CDR3 has 11 amino acids. The germline V and J ends were trimmed by 6 bases and 7 bases, with 10 bases remaining between them. Germline values: CDR1 DFQATT, CDR2 SNEGSKA (reference sequence). In DNA, the CDR3 is TGCAGTGCCACGGGGGGACAGCCCCAGCATTTT. It specifies CSATGGQPQHF.

The V call is TRBV19, the J call TRBJ2-5, with D perhaps TRBD2 (6 bases). V was shortened by 3 bases and J by 7 bases, with 15 bases between the two germline ends. This CDR3 contains 14 residues. CDR1 LNHDA and CDR2 SQIVND come from the germline V gene (reference sequence). CDR3 sequence: CASSIGGPSGTQYF. CDR3 DNA: TGTGCCAGTAGTATCGGGGGACCGTCAGGGACCCAGTACTTC.

J is TRBJ2-3 and V is TRBV3-1 (or the pseudogene TRBV3-2); D might be TRBD2 (6 bases). The CDR3 extends over 18 amino acids. V lost 0 bases and J 3 bases, leaving 19 bases between the germline ends. The V gene's germline CDR1 is LGHDT and CDR2 YNNKEL (reference sequence). The CDR3 is CASSQDETNGRATDTQYF. CDR3 DNA: TGTGCCAGCAGCCAAGATGAAACGAACGGGAGAGCAACAGATACGCAGTATTTT.

The CDR3 sequence is CASSRRQGGLNEKLFF. The CDR3 DNA reads TGTGCCAGCAGTCGTCGACAGGGTGGCCTTAATGAAAAACTGTTTTTT. The V call is TRBV28, the J call TRBJ1-4, with 7 bases that match TRBD1. Germline V gene lookup returns CDR1 MDHEN and CDR2 SYDVKM. The CDR3 consists of 16 residues. Trimming at V came to 5 bases and at J to 4 bases, leaving 10 bases not matched to a gene. The variable domain in full, with the rest retrieved from reference TRBV28 and TRBJ1-4, is DVKVTQSSRYLVKRTGEKVFLECVQDMDHENMFWYRQDPGLGLRLIYFSYDVKMKEKGDIPEGYSVSREKKERFSLILESASTNQTSMYLCASSRRQGGLNEKLFFGSGTQLSVL.

This clone was observed a few times. The V and J genes are TRBV5-1 and TRBJ1-6, with D uncertain. Looked up from germline, CDR1 is SGHRS and CDR2 is YFSETQ. The CDR3 extends over 14 amino acids. Trimming shortened V by 7 bases and J by 10 bases, and 18 bases separated the two germline ends. The DNA of the CDR3 is TGCGCCAGCCGCCGTGCGGGTCGGCGATCACCCCTCCACTTT. Residues: CASRRAGRRSPLHF.

This rearrangement joins TRBV9 to TRBJ2-7; 11 positions match TRBD1. Germline V CDR1 and CDR2: SGDLS, YYNGEE. With V trimmed by 2 bases and J by 5 bases, 9 bases remained unmatched. This CDR3 region has 16 residues. The CDR3 nucleotides are TGTGCCAGCAGCGTGGGCGAGGGACAGGGGGGGAACGAGCAGTACTTC. Amino acids: CASSVGEGQGGNEQYF.

This clone was seen only a few times. This chain connects TRBV6-5 to TRBJ2-5; 8 bases match TRBD1. The CDR3 spans 16 residues. CDR1 is MNHEY and CDR2 is SVGAGI in the germline V gene. V trimming: 0 bases; J trimming: 5 bases; junction bases outside the gene matches: 8. The CDR3 loop is CASSYSGTGRGETQYF. The CDR3 DNA follows: TGTGCCAGCAGTTACTCCGGGACAGGACGGGGGGAGACCCAGTACTTC.

V usage is TRBV10-3 and J usage is TRBJ1-1; TRBD1 aligns across 8 bases. The junction had 11 bases not matched to a gene; V was cut back by 10 bases and J by 1 base. Germline loops: CDR1 ENHRY, CDR2 SYGVKD. This CDR3 contains 15 residues. CDR3 loop: CATLRRGPRNTEAFF. Written as DNA, the CDR3 is TGTGCCACGCTCCGCAGGGGGCCCCGGAACACTGAAGCTTTCTTT.

The gene calls are TRBV15 and TRBJ1-2; 9 bases match TRBD1. The J segment lost 7 bases and the V segment lost 4 bases, leaving 7 bases of the junction unmatched. The germline gives CDR1 LNHNV, CDR2 YYDKDF (reference sequence). The length of the CDR3 is 14 residues. Written as DNA, the CDR3 is TGTGCCACCAGCATCGTAAGACAGGGGGGTGGCTACACCTTC. Translated, it gives CATSIVRQGGGYTF.

This chain connects TRBV7-2 to TRBJ1-4, with TRBD1 as a possible D gene (5 bases). The length of the CDR3 is 15 residues. CDR1 and CDR2 (germline): SGHTA, FQGNSA. V lost 1 base to trimming and J lost 7 bases, with 13 bases between them. The CDR3 loop reads CASSLGQGRGEKLFF. CDR3 DNA sequence: TGTGCCAGCAGCTTAGGTCAGGGAAGGGGTGAAAAACTGTTTTTT.

CDR3: CASSGGLGGYGYTF. The CDR3 DNA follows: TGTGCCAGCAGCGGCGGGCTCGGGGGCTATGGCTACACCTTC. The chain uses TRBV9 and TRBJ1-2, with D possibly TRBD1 on 5 matching bases. This CDR3 spans 14 amino acids. Trimming took 3 bases from V and 4 from J, leaving 13 bases between them. Germline CDR1 is SGDLS and CDR2 is YYNGEE. Supplemented by reference TRBV9 and TRBJ1-2, the full variable domain reads DSGVTQTPKHLITATGQRVTLRCSPRSGDLSVYWYQQSLDQGLQFLIQYYNGEERAKGNILERFSAQQFPDLHSELNLSSLELGDSALYFCASSGGLGGYGYTFGSGTRLTVV.

The rearrangement joins TRBV19 to TRBJ1-5; TRBD1 matches at 7 bases. J was trimmed by 0 bases and V by 6 bases; bases with no gene match: 2. Germline-derived CDR1 and CDR2 are LNHDA and SQIVND (reference sequence). The CDR3 is made up of 14 amino acids. CDR3 bases: TGTGCCAGTAGCGGGACAGCTAGCAATCAGCCCCAGCATTTT. Translation gives CASSGTASNQPQHF.